Presented here are 28 T cell receptor beta chains from one specimen sequenced in a study of fetal regulatory T cell absence and autoimmunity. Using immunoSEQ multiplex PCR, the repertoire was profiled, and TCRdb retains in-frame clones only, with some absent. The profile covers 95,000 to 100,000 clones, with roughly 70% appearing a single time and 2% taken by the ten largest. Input material: pancreas tissue. The receptors derive from a male donor with IPEX syndrome.

The V call is TRBV6-1, the J call TRBJ2-7; 9 positions agree with TRBD2. CDR3 length: 14 amino acids. In germline, CDR1 is MNHNS, CDR2 SASEGT. V dropped 4 bases and J dropped 3; count of bases not matched to a gene: 4. DNA of the CDR3: TGTGCCAGCAGTGGCTTAGCGGGGGACTACGAGCAGTACTTC. This translates into CASSGLAGDYEQYF.

V usage is TRBV6-5 and J usage is TRBJ2-3, with 11 positions matching TRBD1. Germline CDR1 and CDR2: MNHEY and SVGAGI. The trim removed 6 bases at V and 0 bases at J, leaving 2 bases unmatched. The CDR3 spans 15 residues. The CDR3 nucleotides are TGTGCCAGCAGCGGGACAGGGGGAAGCACAGATACGCAGTATTTT. Its translation is CASSGTGGSTDTQYF.

The chain carries TRBV5-6 and TRBJ2-3, with TRBD1 as a possible D gene (5 bases). V was clipped by 1 base and J by 6 bases, with 9 bases between them. This CDR3 has 13 residues. Germline V gene data show CDR1 as SGHDT and CDR2 as YYEEEE. CDR3 DNA sequence: TGTGCCAGCAGCTTGATGGGGCGGGATACGCAGTATTTT. This translates into CASSLMGRDTQYF.

This chain links TRBV27 with TRBJ1-1; 8 bases are shared with TRBD1. The germline V gene has CDR1 MNHEY and CDR2 SMNVEV (reference sequence). V shed 4 bases and J 1 base; nucleotides not matched to a gene: 2. The CDR3 runs to 14 residues. CDR3 DNA sequence: TGTGCCAGCAGTTCAGGGGGCCGGAACACTGAAGCTTTCTTT. Protein product: CASSSGGRNTEAFF.

The sample holds a few counts of this clone. This chain links TRBV7-9 with TRBJ1-4; 10 bases agree with TRBD1. The CDR3 runs to 12 residues. J gave up 7 bases and V 10 bases, and 3 bases lay outside the gene matches. Germline assignment: CDR1 SEHNR and CDR2 FQNEAQ (reference sequence). The CDR3 DNA follows: TGTGCCACCGGGACAGGGGTTGAAAAACTGTTTTTT. Its protein is CATGTGVEKLFF.

J is TRBJ2-7 and V is TRBV7-9; a weak D match, TRBD1 (6 bases). CDR3 size: 14 residues. The germline CDR1 and CDR2 sequences are SEHNR and FQNEAQ (reference sequence). V lost 1 base to trimming and J lost 3 bases, with 10 bases between them. CDR3 DNA sequence: TGTGCCAGCAGCTTAGAACAGGGTGTCTACGAGCAGTACTTC. As protein: CASSLEQGVYEQYF.

This chain connects TRBV2 to TRBJ2-2; 8 nucleotides line up with TRBD1. V shed 10 bases, J shed 5 bases, and the junction held 18 bases outside the gene matches. The germline CDR1 and CDR2 sequences are SNHLY and FYNNEI. The CDR3 loop spans 17 amino acids. CDR3 amino acids: CATTRGTPGQVTGELFF. In nucleotides, the CDR3 is TGTGCCACCACCAGGGGTACTCCGGGACAGGTAACCGGGGAGCTGTTTTTT. Full variable domain (rest looked up from reference TRBV2 and TRBJ2-2): EPEVTQTPSHQVTQMGQEVILRCVPISNHLYFYWYRQILGQKVEFLVSFYNNEISEKSEIFDDQFSVERPDGSNFTLKIRSTKLEDSAMYFCATTRGTPGQVTGELFFGEGSRLTVL.

The chain has TRBV5-6 and TRBJ2-3, with D tentatively TRBD2 (6 bases). Trimming pared 4 bases from V and 7 bases from J, leaving 19 bases between. The CDR3 consists of 15 residues. Looked up from germline, CDR1 is SGHDT and CDR2 is YYEEEE. The CDR3 DNA follows: TGTGCCAGCAGCGATCAGGAGCGGAGGGGTCATACGCAGTATTTT. It translates to CASSDQERRGHTQYF.

The chain couples TRBV5-1 to TRBJ1-4; D gene uncertain. Germline V lookup: CDR1 SGHRS, CDR2 YFSETQ. The CDR3 loop spans 12 amino acids. Trimming took 5 bases from V and 5 from J, leaving 7 bases between them. CDR3 sequence reads: CASRFENEKLFF. In nucleotides, the CDR3 is TGCGCCAGCAGGTTTGAGAATGAAAAACTGTTTTTT.

The rearrangement uses TRBV6-6 and TRBJ2-7; either TRBD1 or TRBD2 may supply D (5 bases each). The CDR3 is made up of 15 amino acids. Trimming took 4 bases from V and 1 from J, leaving 14 bases between them. Germline-derived CDR1 and CDR2 are MNHNY and SVGAGI (reference sequence). The chain's CDR3 is CASSLIRDPSYEQYF. The CDR3 DNA reads as TGTGCCAGCAGTTTGATCCGGGACCCTTCCTACGAGCAGTACTTC.

This chain joins TRBV19 and TRBJ2-7; the match to TRBD1 covers 11 bases. Losses at the gene ends were 10 bases for V and 5 bases for J; bases not matched to a gene: 7. Germline CDR1 is LNHDA and CDR2 is SQIVND (reference sequence). The CDR3 consists of 13 residues. The CDR3 DNA sequence: TGTGCCACGGAGCGGACAGGGGGCCACGAGCAGTACTTC. Protein sequence: CATERTGGHEQYF.

The chain uses TRBV7-9 and TRBJ2-1; D is perhaps TRBD2 (5 bases). From germline, CDR1 is SEHNR and CDR2 FQNEAQ (reference sequence). Trimming took off 2 bases at V and 8 bases at J, with 16 bases between the two ends. This CDR3 has 15 residues. The CDR3 loop reads CASSLRVTARDEQFF. The CDR3, as DNA: TGTGCCAGCAGCTTACGGGTTACCGCGAGGGATGAGCAGTTCTTC.

The chain recombines TRBV11-2 with TRBJ2-7, with D perhaps being TRBD1 or TRBD2 (6 bases each). Trimming removed 3 bases at V and 2 bases at J, with 14 bases between. The CDR3 consists of 15 residues. The germline gives CDR1 SGHAT, CDR2 FQNNGV. The CDR3 DNA is TGTGCCAGCAGCTTGGGGGCGGGACTTCCCTACGAGCAGTACTTC. Residues: CASSLGAGLPYEQYF.

This clone has ten or more counts. J is TRBJ2-3 and V is TRBV5-1; 8 nucleotides match TRBD2. With V trimmed by 2 bases and J by 0 bases, 2 bases remained unmatched. The germline gives CDR1 SGHRS, CDR2 YFSETQ. The CDR3 has 15 amino acids. The CDR3 region has the DNA TGCGCCAGCAGCTTTAGCGGGGCAAGCACAGATACGCAGTATTTT. Encoded protein: CASSFSGASTDTQYF.

V gene TRBV2 combines with J gene TRBJ2-7; D gene unclear. Trimming shortened V by 7 bases and J by 2 bases, and 12 bases separated the two germline ends. Germline V lookup: CDR1 SNHLY, CDR2 FYNNEI. There are 13 residues in the CDR3. In nucleotides, the CDR3 is TGTGCCAGCATACTGAAACCAGCCTACGAGCAGTACTTC. It is translated as CASILKPAYEQYF.

This chain joins TRBV9 and TRBJ1-1; no clear D gene. The CDR3 is 14 residues long. V lost 0 bases to trimming and J lost 2 bases, with 8 bases between them. Germline values: CDR1 SGDLS, CDR2 YYNGEE. The DNA of the CDR3 is TGTGCCAGCAGCGTAGGAAAACGAAACACTGAAGCTTTCTTT. Its protein is CASSVGKRNTEAFF. The full variable domain, its missing parts supplied by reference TRBV9 and TRBJ1-1, is DSGVTQTPKHLITATGQRVTLRCSPRSGDLSVYWYQQSLDQGLQFLIQYYNGEERAKGNILERFSAQQFPDLHSELNLSSLELGDSALYFCASSVGKRNTEAFFGQGTRLTVV.

This chain uses TRBV10-2 with TRBJ2-7; 10 bases match TRBD2. CDR1 and CDR2 from the germline V gene are WSHSY and SAAADI. This CDR3 contains 14 residues. With V trimmed by 2 bases and J by 2 bases, 0 bases remained unmatched. CDR3 region: CASSESGGAYEQYF. In nucleotides, the CDR3 is TGCGCCAGCAGTGAGAGCGGGGGGGCCTACGAGCAGTACTTC.

This CDR3 reads CASSFTSGRIETQYF. The DNA for the CDR3 is TGTGCCAGCAGCTTCACTAGCGGGAGGATAGAGACCCAGTACTTC. J is TRBJ2-5 and V is TRBV5-4, with TRBD2 identical over 12 bases. Germline CDR1 reads SGHNT; CDR2 reads YYREEE (reference sequence). The J segment lost 4 bases and the V segment lost 2 bases, leaving 3 bases of the junction unmatched. The CDR3 length is 15 residues.

This clone was seen just once. The J gene is TRBJ2-3, the V gene TRBV29-1; 11 nucleotides agree with TRBD2. This CDR3 region has 16 residues. CDR1 and CDR2 from the germline V gene are SQVTM and ANQGSEA. Losses at the gene ends were 2 bases for V and 2 bases for J; bases not matched to a gene: 6. CDR3 bases: TGCAGCGTTGAAACCGGGACTAGCGGCTACACAGATACGCAGTATTTT. Protein sequence: CSVETGTSGYTDTQYF.

The chain couples TRBV5-4 to TRBJ1-4; no definite D call. V was trimmed by 1 base and J by 4 bases, leaving 2 bases between them. Germline CDR1 SGHNT, CDR2 YYREEE (reference sequence). This CDR3 comprises 12 residues. CDR3 bases: TGTGCCAGCAGCTTGCGTAATGAAAAACTGTTTTTT. Amino acid sequence: CASSLRNEKLFF.

The V and J genes are TRBV9 and TRBJ2-3, with 8 bases identical to TRBD2. Germline trimming cut 0 bases from V and 3 bases from J; bases unmatched to any gene: 9. This CDR3 is 17 amino acids long. Germline V lookup: CDR1 SGDLS, CDR2 YYNGEE. The CDR3 loop is CASSVASGGLWTDTQYF. The CDR3, as DNA: TGTGCCAGCAGCGTAGCGAGCGGGGGCCTTTGGACAGATACGCAGTATTTT.

This clone was observed a few times. The rearrangement uses TRBV30 and TRBJ1-4; no definite D call. V shed 2 bases and J shed 5 bases, with 3 bases lying between them. Germline loops: CDR1 GTSNPN, CDR2 SVGIG (reference sequence). This CDR3 region has 11 residues. In DNA, the CDR3 is TGTGCCTGGAGTAGGAATGAAAAACTGTTTTTT. It translates to CAWSRNEKLFF.

CDR3 sequence reads: CASSPLSGRAYEQYF. CDR3 sequence (DNA): TGTGCCAGCAGCCCCCTTAGCGGGAGGGCCTACGAGCAGTACTTC. The chain joins TRBV5-6 to TRBJ2-7, with 11 bases lining up with TRBD2. Germline assignment: CDR1 SGHDT and CDR2 YYEEEE. The CDR3 extends over 15 amino acids. V shed 4 bases, J shed 2 bases, and the junction held 5 bases outside the gene matches.

The V call is TRBV27, the J call TRBJ2-5; 13 nucleotides agree with TRBD2. The CDR3 consists of 15 residues. Losses at the gene ends were 3 bases for V and 3 bases for J; bases not matched to a gene: 1. CDR1 is MNHEY and CDR2 is SMNVEV in the germline V gene (reference sequence). The CDR3 reads CASSFGLAGEETQYF. CDR3 in DNA: TGTGCCAGCAGTTTCGGACTAGCGGGGGAAGAGACCCAGTACTTC.

A single count supports this clone. V is TRBV21-1 and J is TRBJ2-7; TRBD2, the table's D call, was not compared with the DNA. TRBV21-1 is flagged as a pseudogene. The CDR3 consists of 15 residues. The CDR3 spells CASSETSGRAGEQYF. In DNA form, the CDR3 reads TGTGCCAGCAGCGAGACTAGCGGGAGGGCCGGGGAGCAGTACTTC.

The rearrangement links TRBV7-6 to TRBJ2-3; 9 nucleotides align to TRBD2. Germline assignment: CDR1 SGHVS and CDR2 FNYEAQ. This CDR3 region has 15 residues. With 3 bases clipped from V and 7 bases from J, the junction kept 8 bases outside the gene matches. The CDR3 DNA reads as TGTGCCAGCAGCTTGGGACTAGCACCGCGGAATACGCAGTATTTT. Protein: CASSLGLAPRNTQYF.

J is TRBJ2-6 and V is TRBV11-2; D is perhaps TRBD1 (6 bases). Germline CDR1 is SGHAT and CDR2 is FQNNGV. Trimming shortened V by 5 bases and J by 0 bases, and 20 bases separated the two germline ends. This CDR3 has 19 amino acids. The CDR3 DNA is TGTGCCAGCAGCACTTACAGGGATTTTGAACCCTCTGGGGCCAACGTCCTGACTTTC. This sequence encodes CASSTYRDFEPSGANVLTF. The variable domain in full, completed from reference TRBV11-2 and TRBJ2-6, reads EAGVAQSPRYKIIEKRQSVAFWCNPISGHATLYWYQQILGQGPKLLIQFQNNGVVDDSQLPKDRFSAERLKGVDSTLKIQPAKLEDSAVYLCASSTYRDFEPSGANVLTFGAGSRLTVL.

This clone came up once. This chain links TRBV7-8 with TRBJ2-7, with TRBD2 identical over 12 bases. CDR1 is SGHVS and CDR2 is FQNEAQ in the germline V gene. This CDR3 region has 18 residues. V lost 3 bases to trimming and J lost 3 bases; unmatched junction nucleotides: 12. In DNA, the CDR3 is TGTGCCAGCAGCTTTAGGGTACCCCCGGGACTAGCGGGCTACGAGCAGTACTTC. This translates into CASSFRVPPGLAGYEQYF.